Below, one T cell receptor beta chain is given with its context. The assay was immunoSEQ multiplex PCR, and TCRdb's table has in-frame clones only and misses some. The sample has about 580,000 clones; 95% to 98% are singletons. The naive CD8 subset, CD45RO-negative cells positively selected for CCR7, excluded terminally differentiated effector memory CD45RA+ cells. The record originates from a study of shared clonotypes between healthy human individuals. The source of this sequence is a man aged 25 to 45 in good health. The sample was naive CD8+ T cells sorted from blood.

In DNA form, the CDR3 reads TGTGCCAGCAGTATGGCGGGAAGTAATGAGCAGTTCTTC. The encoded protein is CASSMAGSNEQFF. V usage is TRBV27 and J usage is TRBJ2-1, with D maybe TRBD2 (6 bases). The CDR3 covers 13 residues. Germline V gene data show CDR1 as MNHEY and CDR2 as SMNVEV (reference sequence). V lost 5 bases and J lost 7, with 12 bases in between.